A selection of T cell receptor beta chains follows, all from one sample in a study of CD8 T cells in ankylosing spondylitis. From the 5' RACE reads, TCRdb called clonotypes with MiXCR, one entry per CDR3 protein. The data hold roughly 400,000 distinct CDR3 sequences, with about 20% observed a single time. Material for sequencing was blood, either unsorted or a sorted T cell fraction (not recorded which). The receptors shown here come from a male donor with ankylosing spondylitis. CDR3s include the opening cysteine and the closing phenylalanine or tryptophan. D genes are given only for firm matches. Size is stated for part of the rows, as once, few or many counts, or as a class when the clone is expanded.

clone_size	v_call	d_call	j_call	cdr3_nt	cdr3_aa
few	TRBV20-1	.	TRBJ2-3	TGCAGTGCCATTGACACAGATACGCAGTATTTT	CSAIDTDTQYF
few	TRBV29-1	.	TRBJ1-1	TGCAGCGTTTACCGCGATCAAGGCGGCACTGAAGCTTTCTTT	CSVYRDQGGTEAFF
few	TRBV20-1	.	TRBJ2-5	TGCAGTGCTAGAGGTTTAAGGGAGACCCAGTACTTC	CSARGLRETQYF
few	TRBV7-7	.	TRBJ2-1	TGTGCTAGCAGCCAAGGAAAGGTAGCGATCAATGAGCAGTTCTTC	CASSQGKVAINEQFF
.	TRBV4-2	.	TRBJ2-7	TGTGCCAGCAGCCAATTAGGCACACCCTACGAGCAGTACTTC	CASSQLGTPYEQYF
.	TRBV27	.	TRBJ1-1	TGTGCCAGCAGTTTATACCCGGGGGCCCTTAACACTGAAGCTTTCTTT	CASSLYPGALNTEAFF
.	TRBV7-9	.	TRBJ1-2	TGTGCCAGCAGCCTAGGGACGGCGAGTTCTGGCTACACCTTC	CASSLGTASSGYTF
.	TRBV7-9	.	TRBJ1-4	TGTGCCAGCAGATTACAGGAGGCGGGCGAAAAACTGTTTTTT	CASRLQEAGEKLFF
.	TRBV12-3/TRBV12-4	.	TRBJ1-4	TGTGCCAGCAGTTTAACAGGACCCGAAAAACTGTTTTTT	CASSLTGPEKLFF
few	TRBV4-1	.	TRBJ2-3	TGCGCCAGCAGCCACTACACAATCACGCAGTATTTT	CASSHYTITQYF
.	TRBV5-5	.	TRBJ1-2	TGTGCCAGCAGCTTCGCGGGGACCGACTATGGCTACACCTTC	CASSFAGTDYGYTF
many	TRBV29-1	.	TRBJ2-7	TGCAGCGTTGTGAGCGATCCCGAGCTGAACGAGCAGTACTTC	CSVVSDPELNEQYF
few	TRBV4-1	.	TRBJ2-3	TGCGCCAGCAGCCAAGGTCCTGTTCTACGGACAGATACGCAGTATTTT	CASSQGPVLRTDTQYF
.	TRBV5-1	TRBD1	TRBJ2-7	TGCGCCAGCAGCCTCGGACAGGGGCCCACCTACGAGCAGTACTTC	CASSLGQGPTYEQYF
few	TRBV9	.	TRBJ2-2	TGTGCCAGCAGCGTAGGGTCGACCGGGGAGCTGTTTTTT	CASSVGSTGELFF
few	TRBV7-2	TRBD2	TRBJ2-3	TGTGCCAGCAGCTCACTAGCGGGAGGCGGTAGCACAGATACGCAGTATTTT	CASSSLAGGGSTDTQYF
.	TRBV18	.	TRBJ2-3	TGTGCCAGCTCACCGGTCACCGATACGCAGTATTTT	CASSPVTDTQYF
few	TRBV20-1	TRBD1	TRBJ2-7	TGCAGTGCTGCCGGGACAGGGCTCTACGAGCAGTACTTC	CSAAGTGLYEQYF
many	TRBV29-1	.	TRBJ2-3	TGCAGCGTTGAAGGGTTACGGGGGTTCACAGATACGCAGTATTTT	CSVEGLRGFTDTQYF
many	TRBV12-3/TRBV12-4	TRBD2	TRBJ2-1	TGTGCCAGCAGTTTGCCTAGCGGGAGAGCCTCCCCCTACAATGAGCAGTTCTTC	CASSLPSGRASPYNEQFF
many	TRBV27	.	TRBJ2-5	TGTGCCAGCAGTTTAAACCGGGTCCAAGAGACCCAGTACTTC	CASSLNRVQETQYF
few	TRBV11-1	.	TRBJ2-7	TGTGCCAGCAGCCCCTGGACGGCCTACGAGCAGTACTTC	CASSPWTAYEQYF
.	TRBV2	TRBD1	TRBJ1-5	TGTGCCAGCACCCCGACAGGGCGCGCGGGTCAGCCCCAGCATTTT	CASTPTGRAGQPQHF
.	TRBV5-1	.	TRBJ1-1	TGCGCCAGCAGCCTCGACAACGAAGCTTTCTTT	CASSLDNEAFF
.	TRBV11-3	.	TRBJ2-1	TGTGCCAGCAGCCCGAGAAGGGGGGACTACTACAATGAGCAGTTCTTC	CASSPRRGDYYNEQFF
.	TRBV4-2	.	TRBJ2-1	TGTGCCAGCAGCCAAGAGGTTAGAGGGGTCGGGCAGTTCTTC	CASSQEVRGVGQFF
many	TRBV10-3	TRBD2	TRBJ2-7	TGTGCCACCGAGGGCGGGAGCTCCTACGAGCAGTACTTC	CATEGGSSYEQYF
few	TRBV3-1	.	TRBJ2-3	TGTGCCAGCAGCCAAGACTCAGATACGCAGTATTTT	CASSQDSDTQYF
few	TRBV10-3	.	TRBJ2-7	TGTGCCATCAGTGGGGACCTGTACGAGCAGTACTTC	CAISGDLYEQYF
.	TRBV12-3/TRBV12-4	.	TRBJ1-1	TGTGCCAGCAGTTTATTCCCCCTTAGGTGGGAGAAGACTGAAGCTTTCTTT	CASSLFPLRWEKTEAFF
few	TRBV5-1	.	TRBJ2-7	TGCGCCAGCAGCTTGAGGTTTGCAGCAGATTCTCGGGAGCAGTACTTC	CASSLRFAADSREQYF
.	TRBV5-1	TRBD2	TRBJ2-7	TGCGCCAGCAGCACGACTAGCGGGAGGCTCGAGCAGTACTTC	CASSTTSGRLEQYF
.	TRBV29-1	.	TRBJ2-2	TGCAGCGTTGATAGGAACAGGGAGTCCACCGGGGAGCTGTTTTTT	CSVDRNRESTGELFF
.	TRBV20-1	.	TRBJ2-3	TGCAGTGCTAGCAGCCAGCGCCCCAGCACAGATACGCAGTATTTT	CSASSQRPSTDTQYF
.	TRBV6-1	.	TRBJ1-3	TGTGCCAGCAGAACAACAGGCGGAAACACCATATATTTT	CASRTTGGNTIYF
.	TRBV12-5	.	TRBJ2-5	TGTGCTAGTGGTTTGGTACCAGAAAGCGCGTCCCAGTACTTC	CASGLVPESASQYF
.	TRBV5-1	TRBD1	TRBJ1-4	TGCGCCAGCAGCGAACAGGGGGCGAATGAAAAACTGTTTTTT	CASSEQGANEKLFF
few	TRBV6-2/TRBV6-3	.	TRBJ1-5	TGTGCCAGCAGTTACTCTGTCAGGGGTCGTCAGCCCCAGCATTTT	CASSYSVRGRQPQHF
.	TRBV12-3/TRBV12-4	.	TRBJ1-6	TGTGCCAGCAGTTTCCTTGGCTCCTATAATTCACCCCTCCACTTT	CASSFLGSYNSPLHF